This entry concerns a single TCR beta chain. Trimming stripped 6 bases from V and 2 bases from J, with 24 bases between. The length of the CDR3 is 18 residues. Study processing details: Nucleated cell counts were estimated from reference gene primer amplification. Sequencing used immunoSEQ multiplex PCR; TCRdb keeps in-frame clones, though not all of them. That table gives V, J and clone size, and the DNA gave D and trimming. The table has about 190,000 clones, around 80% seen once. This entry is derived from a study of blood T cell repertoires in COVID-19. Study in general: Italy, Spain and the United States were the sources of the convalescent and acute COVID-19 samples. PBMCs, B-cell-depleted T cells, or T cells were the source of the cDNA or gDNA that made up the material.

The rearrangement links TRBV5-7 to TRBJ1-5, with a tentative D call TRBD1 (6 bases). TRBV5-7 has ORF status, its function being uncertain. The sample comprised peripheral blood. The receptor comes from a woman over 75 with active or convalescent COVID-19. CDR3 bases: TGTGCCAGCACCAAACCTACCGGCGGGGGCACGCGCAATCAGCCCCAGCATTTT. This encodes CASTKPTGGGTRNQPQHF.